These 9 T cell receptor beta chains were all obtained from the same sample, sequenced in a study of T cells in Graves' hyperthyroidism and ophthalmopathy. TCR beta CDR3 sequences were amplified from RNA transcripts. First-round RT-PCR targeting the TCR CDR3 was performed with the HTBI primer set. TCRdb reanalysed the multiplex PCR reads using MiXCR and keeps one entry per CDR3 protein. The data contain about half a million distinct CDR3 sequences, around a quarter of them singletons. Sequencing used blood. These receptors all come from a woman in her twenties or thirties with Graves' ophthalmopathy.

This clonotype was counted a few times. The genes are TRBV28 and TRBJ2-4; 7 nucleotides match TRBD2. Germline V gene data show CDR1 as MDHEN and CDR2 as SYDVKM. The ends lost 3 bases at V and 6 bases at J; junction bases unmatched: 5. The CDR3 contains 14 residues. In DNA form, the CDR3 reads TGTGCCAGCAGTTTCGGGGGGACGAGAAACATTCAGTACTTC. Protein: CASSFGGTRNIQYF.

This clonotype was picked up many times. The chain links TRBV6-9 to TRBJ1-1; no clear D gene. Germline CDR1 is MNHGY and CDR2 is SVAAGI. The CDR3 length is 14 residues. V was clipped by 1 base and J by 4 bases, with 10 bases between them. CDR3 sequence: CASSYFKGSTEAFF. In nucleotides, the CDR3 is TGTGCCAGCAGTTATTTTAAAGGCAGCACTGAAGCTTTCTTT.

This clonotype was detected a few times. With a much larger clone just one base away, this may be a read error. The missing conserved phenylalanine or tryptophan at the end of this CDR3 makes a read error likely. V and J are TRBV29-1 and TRBJ1-2, with D maybe TRBD1 (6 bases). Per germline, CDR1 SQVTM and CDR2 ANQGSEA. V lost 6 bases and J lost 4, with 12 bases in between. This CDR3 region has 12 residues. CDR3 nucleotide sequence: TGCAGCGTCCACAGGGTCGGCTATGGCTACACCTTG. This sequence encodes CSVHRVGYGYTL.

This clonotype was seen repeatedly, ten times or more. This rearrangement joins TRBV6-5 to TRBJ1-3, with 11 bases identical to TRBD1. Per the germline V gene, CDR1 is MNHEY and CDR2 is SVGAGI. The V segment lost 2 bases and the J segment 1 base; nucleotides outside the gene matches: 1. The CDR3 runs 16 residues. CDR3 sequence: CASSYGQGASGNTIYF. The CDR3, as DNA: TGTGCCAGCAGTTACGGACAGGGGGCGTCTGGAAACACCATATATTTT.

V gene TRBV14 combines with J gene TRBJ2-7; D unclear. The V and J ends lost 0 bases and 5 bases respectively, with 14 bases between them. Germline V gene sequence: CDR1 SGHDN, CDR2 FVKESK. This CDR3 has 15 amino acids. The CDR3 sequence is CASSQDATWIDEQYF. The CDR3, as DNA: TGTGCCAGCAGCCAAGATGCTACTTGGATCGACGAGCAGTACTTC.

The CDR3: CASSLVAQPQHF. In DNA form, the CDR3 reads TGTGCCAGCAGTTTGGTGGCACAGCCCCAGCATTTT. The J gene is TRBJ1-5, the V gene TRBV28; D is uncertain. The CDR3 is 12 residues long. Looked up from germline, CDR1 is MDHEN and CDR2 is SYDVKM. The V and J ends lost 3 bases and 7 bases respectively, with 7 bases between them.

This clonotype was picked up many times. V gene TRBV14 combines with J gene TRBJ2-5; TRBD1 or TRBD2 may be the D gene (5 bases each). Trimming took off 3 bases at V and 5 bases at J, with 13 bases between the two ends. The germline V gene has CDR1 SGHDN and CDR2 FVKESK. This CDR3 has 14 residues. The CDR3 here is CASSHGTLGETQYF. CDR3 DNA: TGTGCCAGCAGCCACGGGACGCTGGGGGAGACCCAGTACTTC.

There are a few counts of this clonotype. This chain uses TRBV5-1 with TRBJ1-1, with D uncertain. Trimming stripped 2 bases from V and 6 bases from J, with 14 bases between. Germline-derived CDR1 and CDR2 are SGHRS and YFSETQ. This CDR3 spans 14 amino acids. CDR3 DNA sequence: TGCGCCAGCAGCTTTGTAGCAGGCGTCGCTGAAGCTTTCTTT. Translation: CASSFVAGVAEAFF.

This clonotype was detected many times. This sequence joins TRBV29-1 and TRBJ2-2; 9 nucleotides line up with TRBD1. The CDR3 is 14 amino acids. Trimming at V came to 7 bases and at J to 3 bases, leaving 6 bases not matched to a gene. CDR1 is SQVTM and CDR2 is ANQGSEA in the germline V gene. Here the CDR3 DNA reads TGCAGCGCCGACCGGACAGGGGACACCGGGGAGCTGTTTTTT. Protein sequence: CSADRTGDTGELFF.